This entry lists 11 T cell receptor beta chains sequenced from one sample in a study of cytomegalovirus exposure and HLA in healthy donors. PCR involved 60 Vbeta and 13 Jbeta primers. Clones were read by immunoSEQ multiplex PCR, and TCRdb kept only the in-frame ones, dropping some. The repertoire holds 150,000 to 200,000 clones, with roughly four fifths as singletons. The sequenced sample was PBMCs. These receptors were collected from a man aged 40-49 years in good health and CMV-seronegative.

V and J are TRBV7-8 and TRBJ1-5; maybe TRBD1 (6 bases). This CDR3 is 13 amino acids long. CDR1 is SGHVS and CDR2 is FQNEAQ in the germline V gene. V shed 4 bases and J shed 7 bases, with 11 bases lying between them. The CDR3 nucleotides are TGTGCCAGCAGCTACAGGGCTGAGCAGCCCCAGCATTTT. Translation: CASSYRAEQPQHF. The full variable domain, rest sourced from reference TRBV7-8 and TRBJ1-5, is GAGVSQSPRYKVAKRGQDVALRCDPISGHVSLFWYQQALGQGPEFLTYFQNEAQLDKSGLPSDRFFAERPEGSVSTLKIQRTQQEDSAVYLCASSYRAEQPQHFGDGTRLSIL.

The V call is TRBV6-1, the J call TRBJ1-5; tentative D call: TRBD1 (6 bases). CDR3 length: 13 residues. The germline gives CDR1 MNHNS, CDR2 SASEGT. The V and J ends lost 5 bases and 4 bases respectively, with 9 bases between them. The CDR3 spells CASSTTGNQPQHF. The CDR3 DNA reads TGTGCCAGCAGTACAACAGGGAATCAGCCCCAGCATTTT.

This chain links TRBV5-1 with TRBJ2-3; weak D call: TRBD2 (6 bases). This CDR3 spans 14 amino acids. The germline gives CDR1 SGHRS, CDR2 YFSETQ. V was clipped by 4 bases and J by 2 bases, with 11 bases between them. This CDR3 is CASSPGTYTDTQYF. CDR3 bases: TGCGCCAGCAGCCCCGGGACTTACACAGATACGCAGTATTTT.

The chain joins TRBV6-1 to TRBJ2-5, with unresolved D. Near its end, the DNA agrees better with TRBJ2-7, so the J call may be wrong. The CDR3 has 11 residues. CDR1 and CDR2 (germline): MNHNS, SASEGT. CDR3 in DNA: TGTGCCAGCAGCCAAACCTACGAGCAGTACTTC. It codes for CASSQTYEQYF.

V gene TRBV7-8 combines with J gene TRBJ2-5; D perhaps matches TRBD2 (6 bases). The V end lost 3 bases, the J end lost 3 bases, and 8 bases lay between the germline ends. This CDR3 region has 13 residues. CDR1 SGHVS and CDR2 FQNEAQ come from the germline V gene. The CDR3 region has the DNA TGTGCCAGCAGCTTGGGACTTAAAGAGACCCAGTACTTC. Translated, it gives CASSLGLKETQYF.

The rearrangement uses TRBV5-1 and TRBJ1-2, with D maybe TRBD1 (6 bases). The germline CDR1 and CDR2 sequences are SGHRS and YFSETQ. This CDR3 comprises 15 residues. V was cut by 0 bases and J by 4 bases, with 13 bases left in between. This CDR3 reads CASSLEAGVPYGYTF. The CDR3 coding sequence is TGCGCCAGCAGCTTGGAGGCAGGGGTGCCCTATGGCTACACCTTC.

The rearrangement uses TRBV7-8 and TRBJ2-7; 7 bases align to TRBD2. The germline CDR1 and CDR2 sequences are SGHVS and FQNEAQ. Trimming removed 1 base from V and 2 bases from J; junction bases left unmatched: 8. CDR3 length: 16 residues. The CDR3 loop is CASSLGIRAGAYEQYF. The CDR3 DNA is TGTGCCAGCAGCTTAGGGATTAGGGCGGGGGCCTACGAGCAGTACTTC. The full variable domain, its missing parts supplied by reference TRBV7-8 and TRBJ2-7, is GAGVSQSPRYKVAKRGQDVALRCDPISGHVSLFWYQQALGQGPEFLTYFQNEAQLDKSGLPSDRFFAERPEGSVSTLKIQRTQQEDSAVYLCASSLGIRAGAYEQYFGPGTRLTVT.

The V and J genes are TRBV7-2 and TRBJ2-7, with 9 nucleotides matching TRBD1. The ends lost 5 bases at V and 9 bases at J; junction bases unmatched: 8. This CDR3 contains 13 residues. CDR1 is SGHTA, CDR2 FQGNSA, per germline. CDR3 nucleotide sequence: TGTGCCAGCAGCATGGGACAGGGAGGCGGGCAGTACTTC. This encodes CASSMGQGGGQYF.

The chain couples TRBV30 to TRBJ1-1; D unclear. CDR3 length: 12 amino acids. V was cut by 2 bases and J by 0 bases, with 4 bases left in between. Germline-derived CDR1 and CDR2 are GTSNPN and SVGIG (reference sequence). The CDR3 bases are TGTGCCTGGAGTATCATGAACACTGAAGCTTTCTTT. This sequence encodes CAWSIMNTEAFF.

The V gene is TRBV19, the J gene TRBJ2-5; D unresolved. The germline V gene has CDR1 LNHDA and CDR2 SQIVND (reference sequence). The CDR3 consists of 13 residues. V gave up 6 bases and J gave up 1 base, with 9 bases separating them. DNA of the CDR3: TGTGCCAGTAGACACCGATCCCAAGAGACCCAGTACTTC. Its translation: CASRHRSQETQYF.

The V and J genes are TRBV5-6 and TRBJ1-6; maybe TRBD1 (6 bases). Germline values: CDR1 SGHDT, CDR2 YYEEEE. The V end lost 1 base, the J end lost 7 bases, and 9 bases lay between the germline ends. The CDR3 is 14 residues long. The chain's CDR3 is CASSLTGNNSPLHF. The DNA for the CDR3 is TGTGCCAGCAGCTTGACAGGGAACAATTCACCCCTCCACTTT.